The subject of this entry is one T cell receptor beta chain. Its antigen is currently unknown. A J-beta primer mix and a sample-barcoded 5' primer were used in a second PCR of roughly 7 to 12 cycles. All cDNA molecules were each tagged by a template-switch adaptor with 12 random nucleotides. Each CDR3 protein is one row after TCRdb ran MiXCR on the 5' RACE reads. This sample has 1.5 million to 2 million distinct CDR3 sequences; roughly 43% occur once, and the top ten carry 20% to 25%. The CDR3 spans 16 residues. V lost 3 bases, J lost 6 bases, and 8 bases stayed unmatched. CDR1 and CDR2 from the germline V gene are MDHEN and SYDVKM. The source of the sample is a study of blood T cells in healthy people across ages. Whole-study context: T cells yielded about one barcoded beta molecule per two cells through template switching. Regarding the study as a whole: Investigators viewed diversity estimates from one million T cells as underestimates, the study reported.

Donation came from healthy Caucasian individuals in Russia who were aged about 6 to 100. V is TRBV28 and J is TRBJ1-2; 12 bases match TRBD1. The TCR was taken from a human donor in good health. Sequenced input: blood. CDR3 coding DNA: TGTGCCAGCAGTTTCCCGGGACAGGGGGCGAAGAATGGCTACACCTTC. It yields the protein CASSFPGQGAKNGYTF.